This TCR beta chain came from a study of CD8 T cells in Susac syndrome. Study-level results: The study acknowledged a relatively small number of individuals in its TCR sequencing and HLA analysis.

RNA in amounts of roughly 0.5 to 1 ug was reverse transcribed with random hexamers. The authors amplified TCR beta CDR3 across 54 Vbeta and 13 Jbeta using immunoSEQ multiplex PCR. TCRdb fed the immunoSEQ multiplex PCR reads into MiXCR, producing one record per CDR3 protein. The data show 350,000 to 550,000 distinct CDR3 sequences, approximately 89% seen once. Relapsing-remitting disease, either stable or active, was present in the multiple sclerosis controls, who were treatment-naive patients. The CDR3 consists of 16 residues. V was clipped by 1 base and J by 2 bases, with 17 bases between them. Germline V lookup: CDR1 DFQATT, CDR2 SNEGSKA (reference sequence). Points on this clonotype: What it binds is unknown.

The TCR originated in a human donor with multiple sclerosis. The source material was CD8+ T cells from PBMCs. The chain is built from TRBV20-1 and TRBJ1-1; no reliable D call. The DNA for the CDR3 is TGCAGTGCTAGAGTATTTTCTCGTGTATTAAACACTGAAGCTTTCTTT. Translation: CSARVFSRVLNTEAFF.